These 29 T cell receptor beta chains were all obtained from the same sample, sequenced in a study of identical twins. A single record per CDR3 protein comes from TCRdb applying MiXCR to the 5' RACE reads. Of under 900,000 distinct CDR3 sequences listed, 9% to 15% are singletons. These same data were also listed under a study on yellow fever vaccine responses in identical twins.

Input material: PBMCs. The receptors come from a woman aged 18-29 years in good health.

This clonotype has more than one count but fewer than ten. The rearrangement uses TRBV10-1 and TRBJ2-5, with D possibly TRBD2 on 6 matching bases. Germline-derived CDR1 and CDR2 are WNHNN and SYGVQD (reference sequence). Trimming shortened V by 3 bases and J by 11 bases, and 13 bases separated the two germline ends. This CDR3 comprises 12 residues. The chain's CDR3 is CASSEVAVGQYF. The CDR3, as DNA: TGCGCCAGCAGTGAAGTAGCGGTGGGGCAGTACTTC.

The genes are TRBV2 and TRBJ2-1, with 9 nucleotides matching TRBD1. From germline, CDR1 is SNHLY and CDR2 FYNNEI. CDR3 length: 17 residues. The trim removed 7 bases at V and 7 bases at J, leaving 17 bases unmatched. The DNA for the CDR3 is TGTGCCAGCATAACCGGGACAGGGCTGGGGACCGGGAATGAGCAGTTCTTC. This translates into CASITGTGLGTGNEQFF. Combining the CDR3 with reference TRBV2 and TRBJ2-1 gives the whole variable domain EPEVTQTPSHQVTQMGQEVILRCVPISNHLYFYWYRQILGQKVEFLVSFYNNEISEKSEIFDDQFSVERPDGSNFTLKIRSTKLEDSAMYFCASITGTGLGTGNEQFFGPGTRLTVL.

Only a few counts were recorded for this clonotype. The rearrangement uses TRBV20-1 and TRBJ1-1; TRBD1 is a possible D gene (5 bases). Germline lookup yields CDR1 DFQATT and CDR2 SNEGSKA (reference sequence). V was cut by 6 bases and J by 4 bases, with 9 bases left in between. CDR3 length equals 11 residues. In DNA, the CDR3 is TGCAGTGCGTCGGACACCACTGAAGCTTTCTTT. Translated, it gives CSASDTTEAFF.

This clonotype has just a few counts. The chain links TRBV20-1 to TRBJ2-1; 14 nucleotides line up with TRBD2. J was trimmed by 8 bases and V by 5 bases; bases with no gene match: 5. This CDR3 region has 14 residues. Germline V gene data show CDR1 as DFQATT and CDR2 as SNEGSKA (reference sequence). CDR3 in DNA: TGCAGTGCTTGGGGACTAGCGGGAGAGTATGAGCAGTTCTTC. It codes for CSAWGLAGEYEQFF.

This clonotype was observed a few times. This chain connects TRBV21-1 to TRBJ1-2. TRBV21-1 is designated a pseudogene. CDR3 length: 17 amino acids. CDR3 sequence: CASSKESGPVGGDGYTF. CDR3 nucleotide sequence: TGTGCCAGCAGCAAAGAGAGCGGGCCGGTCGGGGGGGATGGCTACACCTTC.

The rearrangement links TRBV2 to TRBJ2-1; TRBD1 matches at 7 bases. J was trimmed by 4 bases and V by 4 bases; bases with no gene match: 7. CDR3 length: 15 amino acids. Germline CDR1 and CDR2: SNHLY and FYNNEI. The DNA for the CDR3 is TGTGCCAGCAGTGGGGAAGGACAGGAGTACAATGAGCAGTTCTTC. Its translation: CASSGEGQEYNEQFF.

Ten or more counts support this clonotype. The chain couples TRBV25-1 to TRBJ1-3; no clear D. Germline V gene lookup returns CDR1 MGHDK and CDR2 SYGVNS. V was cut by 2 bases and J by 4 bases, with 9 bases left in between. The CDR3 is 14 residues long. The CDR3 here is CASSETVRGNTIYF. The CDR3 DNA is TGTGCCAGCAGTGAAACGGTCCGCGGAAACACCATATATTTT.

This clonotype occurred a few times. One junction end does not reproduce the germline sequence, and a read error may be involved. The V gene is TRBV5-1, the J gene TRBJ2-5; TRBD1 agrees at 7 bases. There are 14 residues in the CDR3. From germline, CDR1 is SGHRS and CDR2 YFSETQ. CDR3 in DNA: TGTGCCAGCAGTTTAGGGGCAGGGGGAGAGACCCAGTACTTC. Residues: CASSLGAGGETQYF.

This clonotype was seen a handful of times. This chain connects TRBV11-2 to TRBJ2-2; D call uncertain. The ends were cut back, 1 base at V and 6 bases at J, with 12 bases in the middle. The CDR3 is 15 amino acids. Germline loops: CDR1 SGHAT, CDR2 FQNNGV. Here the CDR3 DNA reads TGTGCCAGCAGCTTAGGGCAGCCTCAGGCCGGGGAGCTGTTTTTT. Protein sequence: CASSLGQPQAGELFF.

The V call is TRBV3-1, the J call TRBJ1-6; D is perhaps TRBD1 (5 bases). This CDR3 is built from 17 residues. With 5 bases removed from V and 14 bases from J, the gap between germline ends came to 28 bases. In germline, CDR1 is LGHDT, CDR2 YNNKEL (reference sequence). As DNA, the CDR3 is TGTGCCAGCAGCTCAAGCGGGGCTCAGGGATTCGATTTGGCCCTCCACTTT. The encoded protein is CASSSSGAQGFDLALHF.

The V gene is TRBV28, the J gene TRBJ2-1; D might be TRBD2 (6 bases). V was shortened by 3 bases and J by 8 bases, with 17 bases between the two germline ends. The germline CDR1 and CDR2 sequences are MDHEN and SYDVKM. The CDR3 runs 15 residues. The CDR3 loop is CASSLGGLLWDEQFF. CDR3 coding DNA: TGTGCCAGCAGTTTGGGAGGATTGTTGTGGGATGAGCAGTTCTTC. The entire variable domain, with the rest obtained from reference TRBV28 and TRBJ2-1, is as follows: DVKVTQSSRYLVKRTGEKVFLECVQDMDHENMFWYRQDPGLGLRLIYFSYDVKMKEKGDIPEGYSVSREKKERFSLILESASTNQTSMYLCASSLGGLLWDEQFFGPGTRLTVL.

This clonotype was detected a few times. The chain joins TRBV5-6 to TRBJ1-5, with 9 bases aligning to TRBD1. The CDR3 runs 16 residues. Trimming at V came to 0 bases and at J to 6 bases, leaving 7 bases not matched to a gene. Germline V gene data show CDR1 as SGHDT and CDR2 as YYEEEE. The CDR3 sequence: CASSLAGQGTGQPQHF. CDR3 DNA: TGTGCCAGCAGCTTGGCGGGACAGGGCACCGGTCAGCCCCAGCATTTT.

This clonotype was counted a single time. A read error may be the cause here, since a much bigger clone is one base away. The chain employs TRBV5-1 and TRBJ2-1; D remains ambiguous. Germline V lookup: CDR1 SGHRS, CDR2 YFSETQ. The CDR3 covers 12 residues. This CDR3 is CASSLTVNERFF. The DNA for the CDR3 is TGCGCCAGCAGCTTGACCGTCAATGAGCGGTTCTTC.

This clonotype was seen only a few times. The V and J genes are TRBV2 and TRBJ1-6; 8 positions match TRBD1. There are 16 residues in the CDR3. Germline CDR1 and CDR2: SNHLY and FYNNEI. J gave up 7 bases and V 3 bases, and 8 bases lay outside the gene matches. This chain's CDR3 is CASSDLGQESNSPLHF. The DNA for the CDR3 is TGTGCCAGCAGTGACCTGGGACAGGAGTCAAATTCACCCCTCCACTTT.

This clonotype was seen more than once but under ten times. V usage is TRBV9 and J usage is TRBJ2-1; perhaps TRBD2 as D (5 bases). The germline CDR1 and CDR2 sequences are SGDLS and YYNGEE. V lost 3 bases and J lost 5, with 15 bases in between. This CDR3 comprises 15 residues. The CDR3 protein is CASSALRRADNEQFF. The CDR3 bases are TGTGCCAGCAGCGCCCTCAGGCGAGCGGACAATGAGCAGTTCTTC. Full variable domain (outside the CDR3, taken from reference TRBV9 and TRBJ2-1): DSGVTQTPKHLITATGQRVTLRCSPRSGDLSVYWYQQSLDQGLQFLIQYYNGEERAKGNILERFSAQQFPDLHSELNLSSLELGDSALYFCASSALRRADNEQFFGPGTRLTVL.

A few counts support this clonotype. The chain links TRBV7-9 to TRBJ2-3; D ambiguous. V lost 1 base and J 0 bases, leaving 11 bases between the germline ends. The germline V gene has CDR1 SEHNR and CDR2 FQNEAQ (reference sequence). The CDR3 has 16 amino acids. CDR3 DNA: TGTGCCAGCAGCTTAGGCCGGAGACCAAGCACAGATACGCAGTATTTT. Encoded protein: CASSLGRRPSTDTQYF.

V and J are TRBV7-3 and TRBJ2-3; 11 bases fit TRBD2. The V gene end was trimmed by 1 base and the J gene end by 1 base; junction bases not matched to a gene: 7. There are 18 residues in the CDR3. The germline V gene has CDR1 SGHTA and CDR2 FQGTGA. CDR3 loop: CASSLKSAGLAGTDTQYF. CDR3 in DNA: TGTGCCAGCAGCTTAAAGAGCGCGGGACTAGCGGGCACAGATACGCAGTATTTT.

This rearrangement joins TRBV12-3 or TRBV12-4 to TRBJ2-1; TRBD1 is a possible D gene (5 bases). The CDR3 runs 15 residues. Deletions cut 5 bases from V and 4 bases from J, with 15 bases between. In DNA form, the CDR3 reads TGTGCCAGCAGTCCGCCCAGGGTCCCATACAATGAGCAGTTCTTC. The encoded protein is CASSPPRVPYNEQFF.

This clonotype was observed many times. The rearrangement links TRBV27 to TRBJ2-5; 8 nucleotides agree with TRBD2. V lost 6 bases, J lost 3 bases, and 15 bases stayed unmatched. Germline-derived CDR1 and CDR2 are MNHEY and SMNVEV (reference sequence). The CDR3 consists of 17 residues. This CDR3 is CASRPGSSGSPKETQYF. The CDR3 DNA reads as TGTGCCAGCAGGCCAGGGAGCAGCGGGAGTCCCAAAGAGACCCAGTACTTC.

This clonotype has ten or more counts. The chain employs TRBV20-1 and TRBJ2-1; 10 positions agree with TRBD2. The CDR3 is 17 residues long. The V and J ends lost 4 bases and 3 bases, in that order; junction bases with no gene match: 12. From germline, CDR1 is DFQATT and CDR2 SNEGSKA (reference sequence). The CDR3 is CSATPRTSGLLYNEQFF. The CDR3 nucleotides read TGCAGTGCTACTCCTCGGACTAGCGGCCTTCTCTACAATGAGCAGTTCTTC.

The rearrangement joins TRBV12-3 or TRBV12-4 to TRBJ2-3; no reliable D call. The CDR3 spans 15 residues. V gave up 3 bases and J gave up 0 bases, with 10 bases separating them. The CDR3 sequence: CASSFWQTSTDTQYF. In DNA form, the CDR3 reads TGTGCCAGCAGTTTTTGGCAAACTAGCACAGATACGCAGTATTTT.

V and J are TRBV28 and TRBJ2-5; tentatively, D is TRBD1 (6 bases). CDR1 is MDHEN and CDR2 is SYDVKM in the germline V gene. The V gene lost 5 bases and the J gene lost 0 bases, with 13 bases spanning the gap. CDR3 length: 15 residues. CDR3 protein: CASSPGTLHQETQYF. For the CDR3, the DNA is TGTGCCAGCAGTCCGGGGACATTACACCAAGAGACCCAGTACTTC.

This clonotype was found a few times. The chain couples TRBV6-2 or TRBV6-3 to TRBJ1-1; D unclear. Per the germline V gene, CDR1 is MNHEY and CDR2 is SVGEGT. There are 17 residues in the CDR3. V lost 3 bases, J lost 3 bases, and 20 bases lay in between. The DNA of the CDR3 is TGTGCCAGCAGTTATTGGTGGCGTCCGGGGTCGCACACTGAAGCTTTCTTT. It yields the protein CASSYWWRPGSHTEAFF.

The chain is built from TRBV6-5 and TRBJ2-7, with no clear D. V dropped 0 bases and J dropped 2 bases, with 8 bases sitting between them. This CDR3 is built from 14 residues. Per the germline V gene, CDR1 is MNHEY and CDR2 is SVGAGI. DNA of the CDR3: TGTGCCAGCAGTTACTCGACATTGACCTACGAGCAGTACTTC. It translates to CASSYSTLTYEQYF.

Remarks on this clonotype: A much larger clone lies a single base off, so this may be a read error. This chain joins TRBV7-9 and TRBJ1-2; 7 bases agree with TRBD1. CDR3 length: 13 amino acids. V lost 5 bases, J lost 3 bases, and 3 bases stayed unmatched. Looked up from germline, CDR1 is SEHNR and CDR2 is FQNEAQ (reference sequence). The CDR3 is CASSPGQHYGYTF. Written as DNA, the CDR3 is TGTGCCAGCAGCCCGGGACAGCACTATGGCTACACCTTC. The entire variable domain, with the rest obtained from reference TRBV7-9 and TRBJ1-2, is as follows: DTGVSQNPRHKITKRGQNVTFRCDPISEHNRLYWYRQTLGQGPEFLTYFQNEAQLEKSRLLSDRFSAERPKGSFSTLEIQRTEQGDSAMYLCASSPGQHYGYTFGSGTRLTVV.

This clonotype appeared a few times. The V and J genes are TRBV12-3 or TRBV12-4 and TRBJ2-2; D uncertain. The CDR3 is 14 amino acids. The V end was cut by 3 bases, the J end by 9 bases, with 14 bases between. Here the CDR3 reads CASSFAQRGRELFF. The CDR3, as DNA: TGTGCCAGCAGTTTCGCACAGCGCGGCCGGGAGCTGTTTTTT.

The chain uses TRBV28 and TRBJ2-3; tentatively, D is TRBD1 (6 bases). The CDR3 consists of 17 residues. Trimming removed 2 bases from V and 2 bases from J, with 17 bases in between. Germline loops: CDR1 MDHEN, CDR2 SYDVKM. The CDR3 region is CASSLDRDRSSTDTQYF. The CDR3 region has the DNA TGTGCCAGCAGTTTAGACAGAGACAGGAGTTCCACAGATACGCAGTATTTT.

The gene calls are TRBV28 and TRBJ2-7, with D hard to call. Germline loops: CDR1 MDHEN, CDR2 SYDVKM. Trimming removed 6 bases at V and 2 bases at J, with 14 bases between. The CDR3 loop spans 14 amino acids. The CDR3 region is CASSPRVGTYEQYV. CDR3 sequence (DNA): TGTGCCAGCAGCCCACGAGTTGGAACCTACGAGCAGTACGTC.

CDR3 nucleotides: TGTGCCAGTAGTATATTTGTGGGGGGAGAGACCCAGTACTTC. This sequence encodes CASSIFVGGETQYF. The gene calls are TRBV19 and TRBJ2-5; a possible D gene is TRBD2 (6 bases). Germline assignment: CDR1 LNHDA and CDR2 SQIVND (reference sequence). V was clipped by 2 bases and J by 4 bases, with 11 bases between them. The CDR3 is 14 residues long.